This T cell receptor beta chain came from a study of blood T cells in healthy people across ages. This CDR3 has 16 residues. For every donor, a draw yielded around 9.4 milliliters of peripheral blood. Total RNA was extracted at no less than 6 micrograms per sample. Combining a sample-barcoded 5' primer with a J-beta primer mix, a second PCR ran for about 6 to 12 cycles. Each cDNA molecule was tagged by a template-switch adaptor with 12 random nucleotides. One entry per CDR3 protein results from TCRdb running MiXCR on the 5' RACE reads. The table includes 540,000 or so distinct CDR3 sequences, 40% to 50% detected once.

This receptor was identified in a man aged 80 or over in good health. The chain uses TRBV21-1 and TRBJ2-2; TRBD1, the table's D call, was not compared with the DNA. TRBV21-1 has pseudogene status. Material: blood. The CDR3 sequence: CASSKARADNTGELFF. CDR3 bases: TGTGCCAGCAGCAAAGCGCGGGCGGATAACACCGGGGAGCTGTTTTTT.